This T cell receptor beta chain was retrieved from a study of T cells in Graves' hyperthyroidism and ophthalmopathy. The ends were cut back, 5 bases at V and 6 bases at J, with 14 bases in the middle. The CDR3 contains 14 residues. Germline V gene data show CDR1 as SGHTA and CDR2 as FQGNSA. Authors of the study amplified TCR beta CDR3 regions from RNA transcripts. First-round RT-PCR of the TCR CDR3 relied on the HTBI primer set. TCRdb itself ran the multiplex PCR reads through MiXCR, one entry per CDR3 protein. The table shows around 690,000 distinct CDR3 sequences, with around 20% occurring only once. This clonotype was counted many times.

The TCR was taken from a man aged 25 to 40 with Graves' ophthalmopathy. The sequenced sample was blood. V gene TRBV7-2 combines with J gene TRBJ2-1; possibly TRBD1 or TRBD2 for D (7 bases each). The CDR3 nucleotides read TGTGCCAGCAGCCCCCGGGGGGACAGCAATGAGCAGTTCTTC. Translating gives CASSPRGDSNEQFF.